This T cell receptor beta chain was sequenced for a study of OX40 agonist ivuxolimab in advanced cancers. In the study overall: Aged about 20 to 85 with a mean of 60 years, they were approximately 80% male.

This CDR3 spans 18 amino acids. Sequencing was performed with immunoSEQ multiplex PCR; in TCRdb, only in-frame clones are kept and a portion is missing. Of 98,000 or so clones listed, approximately 94% are singletons. The chain links TRBV21-1 to TRBJ2-5; the D call of TRBD1 is as the table states it, not checked on the DNA. TRBV21-1 is recorded as a pseudogene. Sequences were derived from CD4+ or CD8+ T cells sorted from blood, sampled in a trial of the OX40 agonist ivuxolimab. The sequence was obtained from an adult with an advanced solid tumor such as melanoma, head and neck, liver or kidney cancer. The CDR3 DNA reads TGTGCCAGCAGCAAAGAGGGGGACCCGTTCCTATACCAGGAGACCCAGTACTTC. The encoded protein is CASSKEGDPFLYQETQYF.